These 19 T cell receptor beta chains originate from one sample sequenced in a study of T cells in Graves' hyperthyroidism and ophthalmopathy. TCR beta CDR3 region amplification was performed from RNA transcripts. TCR CDR3 regions were first amplified by RT-PCR with HTBI primers. TCRdb re-derived calls from the multiplex PCR reads in MiXCR, one entry per CDR3 protein. The data contain under 300,000 distinct CDR3 sequences, roughly 14% of them singletons. The source material was blood. The source is a woman aged 40 to 50 with Graves' hyperthyroidism that later progressed to Graves' ophthalmopathy.

This clonotype was recorded at least ten times. The CDR3 loop reads CASSELYGGNEQFF. As DNA, the CDR3 is TGCGCCAGCAGTGAACTGTATGGGGGTAATGAGCAGTTCTTC. This chain uses TRBV10-2 with TRBJ2-1; D may correspond to TRBD1 or TRBD2 (5 bases each). Between the trimmed V and J ends, which lost 3 bases and 7 bases, there was a span of 13 bases. The V gene's germline CDR1 is WSHSY and CDR2 SAAADI. There are 14 residues in the CDR3.

There are many counts of this clonotype. V gene TRBV6-5 combines with J gene TRBJ1-2; D may be TRBD1 (6 bases). The CDR3 has 16 residues. V dropped 1 base and J dropped 2 bases, with 14 bases sitting between them. CDR1 is MNHEY, CDR2 SVGAGI, per germline. The CDR3 region is CASSYYTGTLNYGYTF. CDR3 bases: TGTGCCAGCAGTTACTATACAGGGACCTTAAACTATGGCTACACCTTC.

This clonotype was found many times. The V gene is TRBV10-3, the J gene TRBJ2-1; 9 nucleotides align to TRBD1. The ends lost 7 bases at V and 4 bases at J; junction bases unmatched: 5. In germline, CDR1 is ENHRY, CDR2 SYGVKD. This CDR3 region has 14 residues. The CDR3 sequence: CAINGQGFYNEQFF. Written as DNA, the CDR3 is TGTGCCATCAACGGACAGGGGTTTTACAATGAGCAGTTCTTC.

The chain combines TRBV28 with TRBJ1-4, with TRBD1 matching over 7 bases. Germline lookup yields CDR1 MDHEN and CDR2 SYDVKM. This CDR3 has 14 residues. Trimming at V came to 3 bases and at J to 6 bases, leaving 4 bases not matched to a gene. The CDR3 protein is CASSLQGGYEKLFF. CDR3 sequence (DNA): TGTGCCAGCAGTTTGCAGGGGGGCTATGAAAAACTGTTTTTT.

This clonotype was seen a few times. The gene calls are TRBV18 and TRBJ2-6; 7 bases fit TRBD1. CDR3 length: 19 amino acids. The J segment lost 2 bases and the V segment lost 1 base, leaving 11 bases of the junction unmatched. Per the germline V gene, CDR1 is KGHSH and CDR2 is LQKENI. The CDR3 loop is CASSPRVGQEAAGANVLTF. The CDR3 coding sequence is TGTGCCAGCTCACCACGGGTTGGACAGGAGGCAGCTGGGGCCAACGTCCTGACTTTC. Supplemented by reference TRBV18 and TRBJ2-6, the full variable domain reads NAGVMQNPRHLVRRRGQEARLRCSPMKGHSHVYWYRQLPEEGLKFMVYLQKENIIDESGMPKERFSAEFPKEGPSILRIQQVVRGDSAAYFCASSPRVGQEAAGANVLTFGAGSRLTVL.

There are a few counts of this clonotype. The chain links TRBV27 to TRBJ2-7; D gene uncertain. The V gene lost 6 bases and the J gene lost 2 bases, with 20 bases spanning the gap. CDR1 and CDR2 (germline): MNHEY, SMNVEV (reference sequence). The CDR3 loop spans 16 amino acids. As DNA, the CDR3 is TGTGCCAGCAGCACCCGAGCAGCCCCAGTCCCCTACGAGCAGTACTTC. This translates into CASSTRAAPVPYEQYF.

This clonotype was counted many times. V gene TRBV2 combines with J gene TRBJ2-3; D possibly uses TRBD1 or TRBD2 (5 bases each). The V gene's germline CDR1 is SNHLY and CDR2 FYNNEI. V gave up 4 bases and J gave up 1 base, with 9 bases separating them. This CDR3 has 14 amino acids. The CDR3 loop reads CASSGGSRTDTQYF. CDR3 nucleotides: TGTGCCAGCAGTGGGGGGTCGCGCACAGATACGCAGTATTTT.

This clonotype was seen repeatedly, ten times or more. The chain combines TRBV28 with TRBJ2-3; 8 nucleotides align to TRBD1. Trimming took 5 bases from V and 5 from J; bases not matched to a gene: 9. The CDR3 contains 15 residues. Looked up from germline, CDR1 is MDHEN and CDR2 is SYDVKM. Here the CDR3 DNA reads TGTGCCAGCAGTCCCGTGGACAGGGAGCAAGATACGCAGTATTTT. This translates into CASSPVDREQDTQYF.

As concerns this clonotype: Given a much more abundant clone one base away, this may be a read error. This chain connects TRBV5-5 to TRBJ2-7; 10 bases are a match to TRBD2. The V and J ends lost 0 bases and 4 bases, in that order; junction bases with no gene match: 22. Germline V gives CDR1 SGHKS, CDR2 YYEKEE (reference sequence). The CDR3 sequence is 21 residues long. This CDR3 is CASSLAGLAGEYSGGSYEQYF. CDR3 sequence (DNA): TGTGCCAGCAGCTTGGCCGGGCTAGCGGGAGAATATAGCGGTGGTTCGTACGAGCAGTACTTC.

This clonotype has a count of ten or more. This chain connects TRBV2 to TRBJ2-1; no clear D. This CDR3 is built from 16 residues. Trimming removed 3 bases from V and 6 bases from J, with 18 bases in between. Germline CDR1 is SNHLY and CDR2 is FYNNEI. The CDR3 here is CASSDWGIARSNEQFF. CDR3 DNA: TGTGCCAGCAGTGACTGGGGAATAGCCCGTTCCAATGAGCAGTTCTTC. The whole variable domain, filled in from reference TRBV2 and TRBJ2-1, reads EPEVTQTPSHQVTQMGQEVILRCVPISNHLYFYWYRQILGQKVEFLVSFYNNEISEKSEIFDDQFSVERPDGSNFTLKIRSTKLEDSAMYFCASSDWGIARSNEQFFGPGTRLTVL.

This clonotype was counted ten times or more. The rearrangement links TRBV12-3 or TRBV12-4 to TRBJ1-1, with TRBD1 as a possible D gene (5 bases). The V end was cut by 6 bases, the J end by 11 bases, with 13 bases between. The CDR3 extends over 11 amino acids. The DNA for the CDR3 is TGTGCCAGCAGGCGGGGCCAGGCCGCTTTCTTT. Its translation is CASRRGQAAFF.

The table lists this clonotype with many counts. The rearrangement links TRBV13 to TRBJ2-1, with D uncertain. The CDR3 has 13 amino acids. The ends were cut back, 2 bases at V and 6 bases at J, with 8 bases in the middle. CDR1 is PRHDT and CDR2 is FYEKMQ in the germline V gene (reference sequence). In DNA, the CDR3 is TGTGCCAGCAGCTTAAGCTGGACCAATGAGCAGTTCTTC. Translating it yields CASSLSWTNEQFF. The whole variable domain, remainder taken from reference TRBV13 and TRBJ2-1, is AAGVIQSPRHLIKEKRETATLKCYPIPRHDTVYWYQQGPGQDPQFLISFYEKMQSDKGSIPDRFSAQQFSDYHSELNMSSLELGDSALYFCASSLSWTNEQFFGPGTRLTVL.

The V and J genes are TRBV20-1 and TRBJ2-1; 11 bases map to TRBD2. CDR1 is DFQATT and CDR2 is SNEGSKA in the germline V gene (reference sequence). This CDR3 has 13 amino acids. Trimming cost V 4 bases and J 7 bases; bases outside gene matches: 3. This CDR3 reads CSATSGRLNEQFF. CDR3 bases: TGCAGTGCTACTAGCGGGAGGCTGAATGAGCAGTTCTTC.

This clonotype appeared many times. The chain combines TRBV5-1 with TRBJ2-2, with 7 bases fitting TRBD2. CDR1 is SGHRS, CDR2 YFSETQ, per germline. V dropped 1 base and J dropped 5; count of bases not matched to a gene: 2. The CDR3 runs to 14 residues. This chain's CDR3 is CASSLTSATGELFF. As DNA, the CDR3 is TGCGCCAGCAGCTTGACTAGCGCTACCGGGGAGCTGTTTTTT.

This clonotype was seen many times. V is TRBV15 and J is TRBJ1-5; D ambiguous. CDR3 size: 15 residues. V gave up 3 bases and J gave up 4 bases, with 13 bases separating them. Germline V gene sequence: CDR1 LNHNV, CDR2 YYDKDF (reference sequence). CDR3 loop: CATSSGPGINQPQHF. DNA for the CDR3: TGTGCCACCAGCAGCGGGCCAGGCATTAATCAGCCCCAGCATTTT.

In its sample, this clonotype was seen many times. The chain combines TRBV19 with TRBJ2-3; D perhaps matches TRBD2 (5 bases). Germline V CDR1 and CDR2: LNHDA, SQIVND (reference sequence). V lost 6 bases and J 0 bases, leaving 13 bases between the germline ends. This CDR3 is built from 15 residues. DNA of the CDR3: TGTGCCAGTAGAGACTATCGTGAGAGCACAGATACGCAGTATTTT. It is translated as CASRDYRESTDTQYF.

The rearrangement joins TRBV3-1 to TRBJ1-2; a weak D match, TRBD1 (5 bases). The ends were cut back, 1 base at V and 4 bases at J, with 13 bases in the middle. Germline CDR1 LGHDT, CDR2 YNNKEL (reference sequence). The CDR3 is made up of 15 amino acids. The chain's CDR3 is CASSQAGEGAYGYTF. The CDR3 DNA reads as TGTGCCAGCAGCCAAGCTGGTGAAGGGGCCTATGGCTACACCTTC.

This clonotype was counted many times. The CDR3 loop reads CASSLETGGRPTDTQYF. In nucleotides, the CDR3 is TGTGCCAGCAGCTTAGAGACAGGGGGCCGCCCCACAGATACGCAGTATTTT. The V call is TRBV7-2, the J call TRBJ2-3, with TRBD1 matching over 10 bases. CDR1 and CDR2 from the germline V gene are SGHTA and FQGNSA. The V and J ends lost 1 base and 2 bases, in that order; junction bases with no gene match: 6. The CDR3 spans 17 residues.

This clonotype was counted ten times or more. The chain uses TRBV30 and TRBJ2-1; 7 nucleotides agree with TRBD2. The CDR3 contains 15 residues. Trimming at V came to 4 bases and at J to 3 bases, leaving 9 bases not matched to a gene. CDR1 and CDR2 (germline): GTSNPN, SVGIG (reference sequence). CDR3 in DNA: TGTGCCTGGAATACCGAAGCGGGAAACTACAATGAGCAGTTCTTC. Its translation is CAWNTEAGNYNEQFF.